This T cell receptor (beta chain) emerged from a study of Graves' ophthalmopathy and Graves' hyperthyroidism. Study-wide findings and caveats: A 13-signature model separated ophthalmopathy from stable hyperthyroidism, almost 90% sensitivity, about 81% specificity. For predicting ophthalmopathy progression, the model had 70.59% sensitivity and 72% to 75% specificity.

This clonotype showed up many times. The antigen is unknown. Excluded: other autoimmune disease, uncontrolled infection, pregnancy or lactation. Orbital computed tomography, thyroid ultrasound, TRAb, serum thyroxine and clinical symptoms formed the basis of diagnosis. This CDR3 contains 16 residues. Trimming took 3 bases from V and 8 from J; bases not matched to a gene: 13. Germline assignment: CDR1 MRHNA and CDR2 SNTAGT. As the template, RNA transcripts were used to amplify TCR beta CDR3 regions. HTBI primers were used in a first-round RT-PCR, which preceded a second-round multiplex PCR. TCRdb reprocessed the multiplex PCR reads via MiXCR and lists one record per CDR3 protein. The sample consists of some 390,000 distinct CDR3 sequences, around 19% of them appearing once.

This TCR came from a woman aged 18-35 years with Graves' ophthalmopathy. The chain joins TRBV6-4 to TRBJ1-3; 7 bases match TRBD1. Sequencing was carried out using peripheral blood. The chain's CDR3 is CASSDPVTAGGHTIYF. The CDR3 nucleotides are TGTGCCAGCAGTGATCCAGTTACGGCAGGGGGACACACCATATATTTT.